These 4 T cell receptor beta chains came from one sample sequenced in a study of blood T cells in healthy people across ages. Then a second PCR, running roughly 7 to 11 cycles, was carried out with a sample-barcoded 5' primer and a J-beta primer mix. Each CDR3 protein is one row after TCRdb ran MiXCR on the 5' RACE reads. The sample consists of approximately 770,000 distinct CDR3 sequences, roughly 60% of them appearing once. Sequences were obtained from blood. Source of these receptors: a man aged 25-45 years in good health.

V usage is TRBV7-2 and J usage is TRBJ2-1; 9 bases fit TRBD2. CDR1 SGHTA and CDR2 FQGNSA come from the germline V gene. CDR3 length equals 14 residues. The V and J ends lost 7 bases and 5 bases, in that order; junction bases with no gene match: 6. The CDR3 bases are TGTGCCAGCAAATCAGCGGGAGGCCACAATGAGCAGTTCTTC. Translated: CASKSAGGHNEQFF.

Only one count was recorded for this clonotype. The chain uses TRBV12-3 or TRBV12-4 and TRBJ1-2, with 9 nucleotides matching TRBD1. The CDR3 contains 15 residues. V was clipped by 6 bases and J by 12 bases; unmatched bases: 17. CDR3 bases: TGTGCCAGCAGGACCAACACGGGACAGGGTAGCGGCCACACCTTC. This codes for CASRTNTGQGSGHTF.

The V and J genes are TRBV20-1 and TRBJ2-7; D perhaps matches TRBD1 (7 bases). Germline CDR1 is DFQATT and CDR2 is SNEGSKA (reference sequence). CDR3 length equals 15 residues. V gave up 5 bases and J gave up 4 bases, with 21 bases separating them. CDR3 sequence reads: CSAPSRVSGGYEQYF. CDR3 DNA: TGCAGTGCTCCCTCGAGGGTCTCAGGGGGGTACGAGCAGTACTTC.

The chain recombines TRBV7-8 with TRBJ2-6; no definite D call. This CDR3 spans 15 amino acids. Germline CDR1 is SGHVS and CDR2 is FQNEAQ. V dropped 2 bases and J dropped 4 bases, with 9 bases sitting between them. Here the CDR3 DNA reads TGTGCCAGCAGCTTAATGGTGGCGGGGGCCAACGTCCTGACTTTC. It is translated as CASSLMVAGANVLTF.